Here is one T cell receptor beta chain with its context. This entry belongs to a study of shared clonotypes between healthy human individuals. The table came from immunoSEQ multiplex PCR; TCRdb's copy has only in-frame clones and leaves some out. The repertoire holds some 2,000,000 clones, approximately 94% seen once, with around 0.13% in the top ten. The CDR3 runs to 13 residues. The V segment lost 9 bases and the J segment 6 bases; nucleotides outside the gene matches: 6. The germline gives CDR1 ENHRY, CDR2 SYGVKD. Those who donated were healthy HIV-negative adults, with no recent acute infections or vaccinations reported.

The chain uses TRBV10-3 and TRBJ2-1; 9 bases match TRBD2. What was sequenced was naive CD4+ T cells sorted from blood. Regarding subset: CD45RA+ positively selected. This clonotype was sampled from a man aged 18 to 29 in good health. Here the CDR3 reads CAMGPAGGNEQFF. CDR3 coding DNA: TGTGCCATGGGGCCAGCGGGGGGCAATGAGCAGTTCTTC.